This paragraph covers one T cell receptor (beta chain) sequence. Its antigen is unknown. The data are from a study of OX40 agonist ivuxolimab in advanced cancers. Study overall: Under the entry rules, prior anti-PD-1, anti-PD-L1 or anti-CTLA-4 therapy was allowed, and about 40% had some. Partial responses occurred in Three dose-escalation patients, one with hepatocellular carcinoma and two with cutaneous melanoma.

The table came from immunoSEQ multiplex PCR; TCRdb's copy has only in-frame clones and leaves some out. The sample lists approximately 81,000 clones; more than 65% were seen once. Regarding the study as a whole: CD8+ T cells (on average) carried more expanded clones than CD4+ T cells.

Germline loops: CDR1 SGHDT, CDR2 YYEEEE. The length of the CDR3 is 14 residues. V dropped 2 bases and J dropped 4 bases, with 13 bases sitting between them. The V call is TRBV5-6, the J call TRBJ2-7; D is possibly TRBD2 (6 bases). The sample consisted of CD4+ or CD8+ T cells sorted from blood, taken in a trial of the OX40 agonist ivuxolimab. The sequence came from an adult with an advanced solid tumor such as melanoma, head and neck, liver or kidney cancer. The CDR3 is CASSFYSGLYEQYF. CDR3 bases: TGTGCCAGCAGCTTTTATAGCGGCCTATACGAGCAGTACTTC.